These T cell receptor beta chains were read from a single sample in a study of T cells expressing NK-cell markers. After re-calling the 5' RACE reads, TCRdb lists one entry per CDR3 protein, DNA absent. In all, the sample yields about 260,000 distinct CDR3 sequences. The sample was blood T cells: a sorted CD56 or NKG2C T cell subset, CD4+ or CD8+ T cells, or bulk PBMC T cells (not recorded which). The receptor source for this set is a woman aged 18-69 years in good health. Both conserved end residues are part of each CDR3. Fields, in order: CDR3 protein, J gene, V gene.

CDR3aa: CASSRDGNTEAFF
j_gene: TRBJ1-1
v_gene: TRBV4-3

CDR3aa: CASSLGTSGRSEQYF
j_gene: TRBJ2-7
v_gene: TRBV5-6

CDR3aa: CSARARFSGANVLTF
j_gene: TRBJ2-6
v_gene: TRBV20-1

CDR3aa: CASSLGPGRSSYEQYF
j_gene: TRBJ2-7
v_gene: TRBV7-2

CDR3aa: CASSLGRSGDTQYF
j_gene: TRBJ2-3
v_gene: TRBV5-1

CDR3aa: CASSPQGATEAFF
j_gene: TRBJ1-1
v_gene: TRBV5-4

CDR3aa: CASSPRRIADTQYF
j_gene: TRBJ2-3
v_gene: TRBV11-2

CDR3aa: CASSARAGQGQETQYF
j_gene: TRBJ2-5
v_gene: TRBV7-7

CDR3aa: CASRRSGTSGSGRNEQFF
j_gene: TRBJ2-1
v_gene: TRBV14

CDR3aa: CASSLGSAGDTYEQYF
j_gene: TRBJ2-7
v_gene: TRBV7-2

CDR3aa: CASSKDRGGYTF
j_gene: TRBJ1-2
v_gene: TRBV6-5

CDR3aa: CASSPADRAVVTQYF
j_gene: TRBJ2-3
v_gene: TRBV5-4

CDR3aa: CASGTGAAEYNEQFF
j_gene: TRBJ2-1
v_gene: TRBV5-1

CDR3aa: CSAAAGGLDNSPLHF
j_gene: TRBJ1-6
v_gene: TRBV20-1

CDR3aa: CASTLTGRSNQPQHF
j_gene: TRBJ1-5
v_gene: TRBV12-3/TRBV12-4

CDR3aa: CASSSRVGGNQPQHF
j_gene: TRBJ1-5
v_gene: TRBV12-3/TRBV12-4

CDR3aa: CASSFQDRGNEQFF
j_gene: TRBJ2-1
v_gene: TRBV27